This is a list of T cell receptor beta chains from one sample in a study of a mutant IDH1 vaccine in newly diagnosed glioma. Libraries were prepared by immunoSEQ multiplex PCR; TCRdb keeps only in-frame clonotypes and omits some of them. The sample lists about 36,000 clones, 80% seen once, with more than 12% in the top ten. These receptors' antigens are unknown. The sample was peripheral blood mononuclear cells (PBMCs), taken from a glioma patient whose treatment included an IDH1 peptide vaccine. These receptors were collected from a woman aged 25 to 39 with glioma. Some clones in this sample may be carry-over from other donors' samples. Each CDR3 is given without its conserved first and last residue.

CDR3aa: ASTFRWLSDTQY
v_gene: TRBV11-3
j_gene: TRBJ2-3

CDR3aa: ASSSLTGGGSTEAF
v_gene: TRBV7-9
j_gene: TRBJ1-1

CDR3aa: SAPDRGGTEAF
v_gene: TRBV29-1
j_gene: TRBJ1-1

CDR3aa: ASSGQGAGIYGYT
v_gene: TRBV9
j_gene: TRBJ1-2

CDR3aa: ATSRGGGESNQPQH
v_gene: TRBV15
j_gene: TRBJ1-5

CDR3aa: AISESIAGLAPGKSNEQF
v_gene: TRBV10-3
j_gene: TRBJ2-1

CDR3aa: ASRDRAGADTEAF
v_gene: TRBV5-1
j_gene: TRBJ1-1

CDR3aa: ASSQGRGLELF
v_gene: TRBV18
j_gene: TRBJ1-1

CDR3aa: ASSPPTWEGNEQF
v_gene: TRBV13
j_gene: TRBJ2-1

CDR3aa: ASSQAAAVEYGYT
v_gene: TRBV4-1
j_gene: TRBJ1-2

CDR3aa: ASNYILTSSEQF
v_gene: TRBV5-6
j_gene: TRBJ2-1

CDR3aa: AWSGGDTAYNEQF
v_gene: TRBV30
j_gene: TRBJ2-1

CDR3aa: ASSMGARGF
v_gene: TRBV19
j_gene: TRBJ2-1

CDR3aa: ASSQVFGAQPQH
v_gene: TRBV4-1
j_gene: TRBJ1-5

CDR3aa: ASGDGGTSTDTQY
v_gene: TRBV7-6
j_gene: TRBJ2-3

CDR3aa: AWKGGEETQY
v_gene: TRBV30
j_gene: TRBJ2-5

CDR3aa: ASSATGRHTEAF
v_gene: TRBV25-1
j_gene: TRBJ1-1

CDR3aa: ASGYVQGHLNQPQH
v_gene: TRBV12-5
j_gene: TRBJ1-5

CDR3aa: ASSYWGSNTEAF
v_gene: TRBV6-5
j_gene: TRBJ1-1

CDR3aa: SVFQVEAF
v_gene: TRBV29-1
j_gene: TRBJ1-1

CDR3aa: ASSELGDTEAF
v_gene: TRBV6-1
j_gene: TRBJ1-1

CDR3aa: ASSRTEYQPQH
v_gene: TRBV6-1
j_gene: TRBJ1-5

CDR3aa: ASNDRRDRGFEETQY
v_gene: TRBV7-9
j_gene: TRBJ2-5

CDR3aa: ASSLNEIYGYT
v_gene: TRBV7-9
j_gene: TRBJ1-2

CDR3aa: ASSLAGTPYGYT
v_gene: TRBV5-4
j_gene: TRBJ1-2

CDR3aa: ASSLSSSGSYNEQF
v_gene: TRBV27
j_gene: TRBJ2-1

CDR3aa: ASSPIYNEQF
v_gene: TRBV28
j_gene: TRBJ2-1

CDR3aa: ASSLRLAGVHEQY
v_gene: TRBV5-8
j_gene: TRBJ2-7

CDR3aa: ASSPYDGAEAF
v_gene: TRBV9
j_gene: TRBJ1-1

CDR3aa: ASSSGTGTYEQY
v_gene: TRBV19
j_gene: TRBJ2-7

CDR3aa: ASSLRSPSAEKLF
v_gene: TRBV27
j_gene: TRBJ1-4

CDR3aa: ASSQAANRPYEQY
v_gene: TRBV14
j_gene: TRBJ2-7

CDR3aa: ASSSGSGGNTIY
v_gene: TRBV7-2
j_gene: TRBJ1-3

CDR3aa: ASSEDGRPSGNTIY
v_gene: TRBV2
j_gene: TRBJ1-3

CDR3aa: ASSGPEAF
v_gene: TRBV2
j_gene: TRBJ1-1

CDR3aa: ASSPSGWGGGEAF
v_gene: TRBV19
j_gene: TRBJ1-1